This entry concerns a single TCR beta chain. Clones were read by immunoSEQ multiplex PCR, and TCRdb kept only the in-frame ones, dropping some. The sample yields 130,000 or so clones, approximately 93% seen once. The CDR3 sequence is 15 residues long. V shed 4 bases and J shed 5 bases, with 16 bases lying between them. CDR1 and CDR2 (germline): SGDLS, YYNGEE. This sample is part of a study of T cell changes during pregnancy in multiple sclerosis. Sequences were derived from peripheral blood, sampled before pregnancy. This chain joins TRBV9 and TRBJ2-1; D is uncertain. This receptor was obtained from a female donor with multiple sclerosis, enrolled in a pregnancy study. CDR3: CASSSELYAHNEQFF. In DNA, the CDR3 is TGTGCCAGCAGCTCCGAGTTGTACGCACACAATGAGCAGTTCTTC.